The rows below give T cell receptor beta chains drawn from one sample of a study of cytomegalovirus exposure and HLA in healthy donors. The method was immunoSEQ multiplex PCR; TCRdb's version includes in-frame clones alone and lacks a portion of them. This sample lists some 84,000 clones; its ten largest clones have about 0.61%. Sequenced sample: PBMCs. These receptors were obtained from a man aged 45-60 years in good health and CMV-seronegative. The CDR3 runs from the conserved cysteine through the conserved F or W. Each record gives: J gene, V gene, D gene, CDR3 length, CDR3 protein, CDR3 DNA. A D gene is named only where the DNA matches it firmly.

j_call: TRBJ1-5; v_call: TRBV6-5; d_call: TRBD1; cdr3_length: 14; cdr3_aa: CASSGDRVNQPQHF; cdr3_nt: TGTGCCAGCAGTGGGGACAGGGTAAACCAGCCCCAGCATTTT
j_call: TRBJ1-2; v_call: TRBV11-2; d_call: TRBD1; cdr3_length: 16; cdr3_aa: CASSLVGTGVPYGYTF; cdr3_nt: TGTGCCAGCAGCTTGGTCGGGACAGGGGTCCCCTATGGCTACACCTTC
j_call: TRBJ2-1; v_call: TRBV4-1; d_call: -; cdr3_length: 17; cdr3_aa: CASSQARTARAYNEQFF; cdr3_nt: TGCGCCAGCAGCCAAGCCCGGACAGCAAGGGCATACAATGAGCAGTTCTTC
j_call: TRBJ1-6; v_call: TRBV5-4; d_call: TRBD1; cdr3_length: 17; cdr3_aa: CASSLSAGGEHNSPLHF; cdr3_nt: TGTGCCAGCAGCTTGTCAGCAGGGGGCGAACATAATTCACCCCTCCACTTT
j_call: TRBJ1-5; v_call: TRBV18; d_call: TRBD1; cdr3_length: 15; cdr3_aa: CASSPRTGLGQPQHF; cdr3_nt: TGTGCCAGCTCACCTCGGACAGGGTTGGGTCAGCCCCAGCATTTT
j_call: TRBJ2-2; v_call: TRBV11-3; d_call: -; cdr3_length: 18; cdr3_aa: CASSPGGWGNGDTGELFF; cdr3_nt: TGTGCCAGCAGCCCAGGAGGGTGGGGGAATGGCGACACCGGGGAGCTGTTTTTT
j_call: TRBJ2-7; v_call: TRBV19; d_call: -; cdr3_length: 16; cdr3_aa: CASSVGSGVPSYEQYF; cdr3_nt: TGTGCCAGTAGTGTGGGGTCAGGGGTCCCCTCCTACGAGCAGTACTTC
j_call: TRBJ2-2; v_call: TRBV7-6; d_call: -; cdr3_length: 16; cdr3_aa: CASSLEGGRATGELFF; cdr3_nt: TGTGCCAGCAGCTTAGAGGGGGGGCGCGCCACCGGGGAGCTGTTTTTT
j_call: TRBJ2-3; v_call: TRBV7-6; d_call: TRBD1; cdr3_length: 16; cdr3_aa: CASSLDRGHFTDTQYF; cdr3_nt: TGTGCCAGCAGCTTAGACAGGGGGCATTTCACAGATACGCAGTATTTT
j_call: TRBJ1-3; v_call: TRBV6-5; d_call: -; cdr3_length: 16; cdr3_aa: CASSYSGGGSGNTIYF; cdr3_nt: TGTGCCAGCAGTTACTCTGGAGGTGGATCTGGAAACACCATATATTTT
j_call: TRBJ1-2; v_call: TRBV7-9; d_call: TRBD1; cdr3_length: 14; cdr3_aa: CASTGTGTNYGYTF; cdr3_nt: TGTGCCAGCACCGGGACAGGAACTAACTATGGCTACACCTTC
j_call: TRBJ2-1; v_call: TRBV7-9; d_call: -; cdr3_length: 10; cdr3_aa: CASQMNEQFF; cdr3_nt: TGTGCCAGTCAAATGAATGAGCAGTTCTTC
j_call: TRBJ1-4; v_call: TRBV18; d_call: -; cdr3_length: 16; cdr3_aa: CASSPYPTTNNEKLFF; cdr3_nt: TGTGCCAGCTCACCTTATCCGACAACGAATAATGAAAAACTGTTTTTT
j_call: TRBJ2-7; v_call: TRBV7-8; d_call: -; cdr3_length: 14; cdr3_aa: CASSLDRFSYEQYF; cdr3_nt: TGTGCCAGCAGCCTCGACAGGTTCTCCTACGAGCAGTACTTC
j_call: TRBJ2-5; v_call: TRBV19; d_call: -; cdr3_length: 13; cdr3_aa: CASADQYQETQYF; cdr3_nt: TGTGCCAGTGCTGATCAGTACCAAGAGACCCAGTACTTC
j_call: TRBJ2-3; v_call: TRBV19; d_call: TRBD2; cdr3_length: 15; cdr3_aa: CAVGLAGAVSDTQYF; cdr3_nt: TGTGCCGTTGGACTAGCGGGGGCCGTGTCGGATACGCAGTATTTT
j_call: TRBJ1-1; v_call: TRBV6-6; d_call: -; cdr3_length: 13; cdr3_aa: CASSYVVNTEAFF; cdr3_nt: TGTGCCAGCAGTTACGTAGTGAACACTGAAGCTTTCTTT
j_call: TRBJ2-1; v_call: TRBV4-2; d_call: -; cdr3_length: 16; cdr3_aa: CASSQSRGLRGDEQFF; cdr3_nt: TGTGCCAGCAGCCAATCCAGGGGCCTTCGGGGTGATGAGCAGTTCTTC
j_call: TRBJ1-5; v_call: TRBV19; d_call: -; cdr3_length: 15; cdr3_aa: CASSIGGGANQPQHF; cdr3_nt: TGTGCCAGTAGTATAGGAGGTGGCGCCAATCAGCCCCAGCATTTT
j_call: TRBJ2-1; v_call: TRBV4-1; d_call: TRBD2; cdr3_length: 14; cdr3_aa: CASSQTQGGWEQFF; cdr3_nt: TGCGCCAGCAGCCAGACGCAGGGAGGGTGGGAGCAGTTCTTC
j_call: TRBJ2-5; v_call: TRBV28; d_call: TRBD2; cdr3_length: 15; cdr3_aa: CASSSSTSGGLTQYF; cdr3_nt: TGTGCCAGCAGTTCTAGTACTAGCGGGGGGCTGACCCAGTACTTC
j_call: TRBJ1-6; v_call: TRBV5-1; d_call: TRBD1; cdr3_length: 17; cdr3_aa: CASSLPATGTDNSPLHF; cdr3_nt: TGCGCCAGCAGCTTGCCTGCGACCGGGACAGACAATTCACCCCTCCACTTT
j_call: TRBJ1-5; v_call: TRBV28; d_call: -; cdr3_length: 13; cdr3_aa: CASTQDSNQPQHF; cdr3_nt: TGTGCCAGCACACAGGATAGCAATCAGCCCCAGCATTTT
j_call: TRBJ1-2; v_call: TRBV7-3; d_call: -; cdr3_length: 13; cdr3_aa: CASSLTAGATYTF; cdr3_nt: TGTGCCAGCAGCTTAACGGCAGGGGCAACCTACACCTTC
j_call: TRBJ2-5; v_call: TRBV28; d_call: -; cdr3_length: 11; cdr3_aa: CASDSQETQYF; cdr3_nt: TGTGCCAGCGACAGTCAAGAGACCCAGTACTTC
j_call: TRBJ2-1; v_call: TRBV19; d_call: TRBD2; cdr3_length: 19; cdr3_aa: CASTETGTSGGAPYNEQFF; cdr3_nt: TGTGCCAGTACCGAAACAGGGACTAGCGGGGGGGCCCCATACAATGAGCAGTTCTTC
j_call: TRBJ1-5; v_call: TRBV28; d_call: TRBD1; cdr3_length: 18; cdr3_aa: CASSSPTGGGWGNQPQHF; cdr3_nt: TGTGCCAGCAGTTCGCCTACAGGGGGCGGCTGGGGTAATCAGCCCCAGCATTTT
j_call: TRBJ2-7; v_call: TRBV28; d_call: TRBD2; cdr3_length: 13; cdr3_aa: CAILAGDTYEQYF; cdr3_nt: TGTGCCATCTTAGCGGGGGACACCTACGAGCAGTACTTC
j_call: TRBJ2-3; v_call: TRBV7-6; d_call: -; cdr3_length: 15; cdr3_aa: CASSLGREFTDTQYF; cdr3_nt: TGTGCCAGCAGCTTAGGTCGAGAATTCACAGATACGCAGTATTTT
j_call: TRBJ1-1; v_call: TRBV28; d_call: TRBD1; cdr3_length: 15; cdr3_aa: CASSPTRTTGPGAFF; cdr3_nt: TGTGCCAGCAGTCCCACCAGAACGACAGGGCCCGGGGCTTTCTTT
j_call: TRBJ2-7; v_call: TRBV20-1; d_call: -; cdr3_length: 10; cdr3_aa: CSASGDEQYF; cdr3_nt: TGCAGTGCTAGCGGGGACGAGCAGTACTTC
j_call: TRBJ1-5; v_call: TRBV6-5; d_call: -; cdr3_length: 14; cdr3_aa: CASSYSQGGQPQHF; cdr3_nt: TGTGCCAGCAGTTACTCCCAGGGTGGTCAGCCCCAGCATTTT
j_call: TRBJ1-5; v_call: TRBV5-6; d_call: -; cdr3_length: 13; cdr3_aa: CASSVYLNQPQHF; cdr3_nt: TGTGCCAGCAGCGTCTACCTGAATCAGCCCCAGCATTTT
j_call: TRBJ1-2; v_call: TRBV9; d_call: TRBD1; cdr3_length: 14; cdr3_aa: CASSLDRVTNGYTF; cdr3_nt: TGTGCCAGCAGCCTGGACAGGGTCACGAATGGCTACACCTTC
j_call: TRBJ2-1; v_call: TRBV28; d_call: TRBD1; cdr3_length: 18; cdr3_aa: CASSPGQGALSSYNEQFF; cdr3_nt: TGTGCCAGCAGCCCGGGACAGGGGGCCCTCAGCTCCTACAATGAGCAGTTCTTC
j_call: TRBJ2-7; v_call: TRBV4-1; d_call: -; cdr3_length: 13; cdr3_aa: CASSPARREQQYF; cdr3_nt: TGCGCCAGCAGCCCTGCCAGGCGAGAACAGCAGTACTTC
j_call: TRBJ1-2; v_call: TRBV7-9; d_call: -; cdr3_length: 14; cdr3_aa: CASSLGRQINGYTF; cdr3_nt: TGTGCCAGCAGCTTAGGACGACAGATAAATGGCTACACCTTC
j_call: TRBJ1-5; v_call: TRBV5-4; d_call: TRBD1; cdr3_length: 14; cdr3_aa: CASSLQGAGQPQHF; cdr3_nt: TGTGCCAGCAGCTTGCAGGGGGCGGGACAGCCCCAGCATTTT
j_call: TRBJ2-5; v_call: TRBV7-9; d_call: TRBD1; cdr3_length: 14; cdr3_aa: CASSRWTGEETQYF; cdr3_nt: TGTGCCAGCAGCCGCTGGACAGGGGAAGAGACCCAGTACTTC
j_call: TRBJ1-5; v_call: TRBV28; d_call: -; cdr3_length: 13; cdr3_aa: CASSLTVHQPQHF; cdr3_nt: TGTGCCAGCAGTTTGACAGTTCACCAGCCCCAGCATTTT
j_call: TRBJ1-2; v_call: TRBV2; d_call: -; cdr3_length: 14; cdr3_aa: CASVLEVGNYGYTF; cdr3_nt: TGTGCCAGCGTTCTTGAGGTCGGCAACTATGGCTACACCTTC
j_call: TRBJ2-1; v_call: TRBV5-4; d_call: TRBD1; cdr3_length: 15; cdr3_aa: CASQQGLLSYNEQFF; cdr3_nt: TGTGCCAGCCAACAGGGGTTGCTCTCCTACAATGAGCAGTTCTTC
j_call: TRBJ2-7; v_call: TRBV6-5; d_call: -; cdr3_length: 16; cdr3_aa: CASSYSGTTSSYEQYF; cdr3_nt: TGTGCCAGCAGTTACTCCGGGACAACGAGCTCCTACGAGCAGTACTTC
j_call: TRBJ2-7; v_call: TRBV10-2; d_call: TRBD1; cdr3_length: 14; cdr3_aa: CASWTGTGNHEQYF; cdr3_nt: TGCGCCAGTTGGACCGGGACAGGGAACCACGAGCAGTACTTC
j_call: TRBJ1-4; v_call: TRBV19; d_call: -; cdr3_length: 15; cdr3_aa: CASSISVATNEKLFF; cdr3_nt: TGTGCCAGTAGTATTTCTGTCGCAACTAATGAAAAACTGTTTTTT
j_call: TRBJ2-7; v_call: TRBV7-7; d_call: -; cdr3_length: 9; cdr3_aa: CAMPYEQYF; cdr3_nt: TGTGCTATGCCCTACGAGCAGTACTTC
j_call: TRBJ2-5; v_call: TRBV6-1; d_call: TRBD2; cdr3_length: 15; cdr3_aa: CASIRTGAGGETQYF; cdr3_nt: TGTGCCAGCATTAGAACAGGCGCCGGGGGGGAGACCCAGTACTTC
j_call: TRBJ1-1; v_call: TRBV9; d_call: -; cdr3_length: 14; cdr3_aa: CASSVVVGGSEAFF; cdr3_nt: TGTGCCAGCAGCGTAGTAGTGGGGGGGAGTGAAGCTTTTTTT
j_call: TRBJ2-5; v_call: TRBV6-5; d_call: TRBD2; cdr3_length: 14; cdr3_aa: CASRSGGAHETQYF; cdr3_nt: TGTGCCAGCAGAAGCGGGGGGGCCCATGAGACCCAGTACTTC
j_call: TRBJ1-1; v_call: TRBV7-2; d_call: -; cdr3_length: 14; cdr3_aa: CASSPYSVDTEAFF; cdr3_nt: TGTGCCAGCAGCCCATATTCGGTAGACACTGAAGCTTTCTTT
j_call: TRBJ2-7; v_call: TRBV7-2; d_call: TRBD1; cdr3_length: 15; cdr3_aa: CASSRTGQGAYEQYF; cdr3_nt: TGTGCCAGCAGCCGAACGGGACAGGGGGCCTACGAGCAGTACTTC
j_call: TRBJ1-6; v_call: TRBV7-9; d_call: -; cdr3_length: 14; cdr3_aa: CASSRGGTRSPLHF; cdr3_nt: TGTGCCAGCAGCCGCGGGGGGACGCGCTCACCCCTCCACTTT
j_call: TRBJ1-6; v_call: TRBV7-3; d_call: -; cdr3_length: 24; cdr3_aa: CASSLTYRGASPYPFSSYNSPLHF; cdr3_nt: TGTGCCAGCAGCTTAACGTATCGGGGGGCGAGCCCATACCCCTTCAGCTCCTATAATTCACCCCTCCACTTT
j_call: TRBJ2-5; v_call: TRBV5-4; d_call: -; cdr3_length: 15; cdr3_aa: CASSFGGGRQETQYF; cdr3_nt: TGTGCCAGCAGCTTTGGGGGGGGGCGTCAAGAGACCCAGTACTTC
j_call: TRBJ2-7; v_call: TRBV7-2; d_call: TRBD2; cdr3_length: 17; cdr3_aa: CASSIPTSGDFSYEQYF; cdr3_nt: TGTGCCAGCAGCATACCGACTAGCGGGGACTTCTCCTACGAGCAGTACTTC